The 19 T cell receptor beta chains reported below all come from one sample, sequenced in a study of blood T cell repertoires in COVID-19. Using immunoSEQ multiplex PCR, the repertoire was profiled, and TCRdb retains in-frame clones only, with some absent. The sample shows approximately 300,000 clones, roughly 90% of them seen only once. The specimen sequenced was PBMCs or T cells enriched from blood (not recorded which). These receptor sequences come from a man in his sixties who had recovered from COVID-19.

This chain uses TRBV10-1 with TRBJ1-1; 8 bases fit TRBD1. Germline-derived CDR1 and CDR2 are WNHNN and SYGVQD (reference sequence). The CDR3 has 13 amino acids. The junction had 4 bases not matched to a gene; V was cut back by 0 bases and J by 10 bases. CDR3 DNA sequence: TGCGCCAGCAGTGAGTCCGGACAGGGAAGAGCTTTCTTT. Translation: CASSESGQGRAFF.

V usage is TRBV7-2 and J usage is TRBJ2-3, with unresolved D. CDR1 and CDR2 from the germline V gene are SGHTA and FQGNSA. The CDR3 runs to 14 residues. The V end was cut by 2 bases, the J end by 0 bases, with 6 bases between. The CDR3: CASSLRLSTDTQYF. The CDR3 DNA reads as TGTGCCAGCAGCTTACGACTGAGCACAGATACGCAGTATTTT.

The chain uses TRBV7-3 and TRBJ1-2; D is unclear. The CDR3 is 16 residues long. Germline V gives CDR1 SGHTA, CDR2 FQGTGA. The ends were cut back, 1 base at V and 6 bases at J, with 18 bases in the middle. CDR3 DNA: TGTGCCAGCAGCTTAAACGGGAACCCGGGGATCGATGGCTACACCTTC. It translates to CASSLNGNPGIDGYTF.

The chain has TRBV27 and TRBJ1-2; possible D gene TRBD1, 5 bases. CDR1 and CDR2 (germline): MNHEY, SMNVEV (reference sequence). Trimming shortened V by 3 bases and J by 3 bases, and 14 bases separated the two germline ends. The CDR3 loop spans 15 amino acids. The CDR3 coding sequence is TGTGCCAGCAGTTTTACCCTGGGGGGTGACTATGGCTACACCTTC. Amino acid sequence: CASSFTLGGDYGYTF.

This clone has only a few counts. This rearrangement joins TRBV6-5 to TRBJ2-2; no definite D call. This CDR3 is built from 12 residues. Trimming removed 6 bases at V and 1 base at J, with 3 bases between. From germline, CDR1 is MNHEY and CDR2 SVGAGI. CDR3 sequence reads: CASRRNTGELFF. The CDR3 nucleotides are TGTGCCAGCAGGAGGAACACCGGGGAGCTGTTTTTT.

The rearrangement links TRBV10-2 to TRBJ2-2, with D possibly matching TRBD2 (5 bases). CDR1 is WSHSY, CDR2 SAAADI, per germline. The length of the CDR3 is 14 residues. Trimming removed 8 bases from V and 0 bases from J, with 10 bases in between. The DNA of the CDR3 is TGCGCCAGCCGACCCGGGGCGAACACCGGGGAGCTGTTTTTT. Its translation: CASRPGANTGELFF.

The chain has TRBV7-9 and TRBJ1-2; maybe TRBD1 (6 bases). The germline V gene has CDR1 SEHNR and CDR2 FQNEAQ (reference sequence). This CDR3 contains 13 residues. The V gene lost 4 bases and the J gene lost 1 base, with 7 bases spanning the gap. The CDR3 reads CASSWDNNYGYTF. In DNA, the CDR3 is TGTGCCAGCAGCTGGGACAATAACTATGGCTACACCTTC.

The chain couples TRBV28 to TRBJ2-1; perhaps TRBD2 as D (5 bases). Per the germline V gene, CDR1 is MDHEN and CDR2 is SYDVKM. The CDR3 has 14 residues. Trimming stripped 3 bases from V and 8 bases from J, with 14 bases between. The CDR3 coding sequence is TGTGCCAGCAGTTTCGGCGGGCCCTTAGATGAGCAGTTCTTC. This encodes CASSFGGPLDEQFF.

The gene calls are TRBV5-6 and TRBJ2-3, with 7 bases identical to TRBD2. Germline assignment: CDR1 SGHDT and CDR2 YYEEEE. The CDR3 totals 15 residues. The ends lost 4 bases at V and 4 bases at J; junction bases unmatched: 9. The CDR3 sequence: CASSPGTTVADTQYF. The CDR3 coding sequence is TGTGCCAGCAGCCCGGGGACTACAGTTGCAGATACGCAGTATTTT.

This sequence joins TRBV28 and TRBJ2-7; possibly TRBD2 for D (6 bases). Germline V gene sequence: CDR1 MDHEN, CDR2 SYDVKM. V lost 5 bases to trimming and J lost 3 bases, with 17 bases between them. The CDR3 is made up of 15 amino acids. CDR3 DNA: TGTGCCAGCAGTCCCTTGGGGGAGGCCAACTACGAGCAGTACTTC. The encoded protein is CASSPLGEANYEQYF. Based on the CDR3 plus reference TRBV28 and TRBJ2-7, the full variable domain is DVKVTQSSRYLVKRTGEKVFLECVQDMDHENMFWYRQDPGLGLRLIYFSYDVKMKEKGDIPEGYSVSREKKERFSLILESASTNQTSMYLCASSPLGEANYEQYFGPGTRLTVT.

CDR3 loop: CASGQGQGTTEAFF. The CDR3 bases are TGTGCTAGTGGTCAAGGACAGGGGACCACTGAAGCTTTCTTT. The chain joins TRBV12-5 to TRBJ1-1; 9 bases line up with TRBD1. Germline V gene lookup returns CDR1 LGHNT and CDR2 FRNRAP. This CDR3 region has 14 residues. Trimming removed 5 bases from V and 4 bases from J; junction bases left unmatched: 5.

Only one count was recorded for this clone. This chain joins TRBV7-2 and TRBJ1-2; 9 bases line up with TRBD1. With V trimmed by 2 bases and J by 8 bases, 9 bases remained unmatched. The CDR3 has 15 residues. Germline CDR1 is SGHTA and CDR2 is FQGNSA. The CDR3: CASSLNRRTGDGYTF. CDR3 sequence (DNA): TGTGCCAGCAGCTTAAATCGCCGGACAGGGGACGGCTACACCTTC. The entire variable domain, with the rest obtained from reference TRBV7-2 and TRBJ1-2, is as follows: GAGVSQSPSNKVTEKGKDVELRCDPISGHTALYWYRQSLGQGLEFLIYFQGNSAPDKSGLPSDRFSAERTGGSVSTLTIQRTQQEDSAVYLCASSLNRRTGDGYTFGSGTRLTVV.

This clone was counted only a few times. V usage is TRBV9 and J usage is TRBJ2-1; 8 nucleotides line up with TRBD2. The trim removed 4 bases at V and 8 bases at J, leaving 17 bases unmatched. The CDR3 length is 17 residues. The V gene's germline CDR1 is SGDLS and CDR2 YYNGEE. The CDR3 region has the DNA TGTGCCAGCAGCCCCGTAGAGCAAGCGGGAGTCATGTATGAGCAGTTCTTC. As protein: CASSPVEQAGVMYEQFF.

V and J are TRBV10-2 and TRBJ1-5; D is ambiguous. The CDR3 has 12 amino acids. V dropped 5 bases and J dropped 8 bases, with 10 bases sitting between them. Germline CDR1 and CDR2: WSHSY and SAAADI. The CDR3 protein is CASSLGEKPQHF. The DNA for the CDR3 is TGCGCCAGCAGTCTTGGGGAGAAGCCCCAGCATTTT.

The chain employs TRBV19 and TRBJ2-3, with a tentative D call TRBD1 (5 bases). This CDR3 has 13 residues. Germline V CDR1 and CDR2: LNHDA, SQIVND (reference sequence). Trimming cost V 5 bases and J 3 bases, with 9 bases left between them. The CDR3 nucleotides read TGTGCCAGTAGTTTGACAGAGACAGATACGCAGTATTTT. This translates into CASSLTETDTQYF.

The V gene is TRBV19, the J gene TRBJ1-1; 8 bases are shared with TRBD1. This CDR3 is 14 amino acids long. In germline, CDR1 is LNHDA, CDR2 SQIVND (reference sequence). Germline trimming cut 9 bases from V and 1 base from J; bases unmatched to any gene: 7. This chain's CDR3 is CASGQGNWNTEAFF. The DNA for the CDR3 is TGTGCCAGCGGACAGGGAAATTGGAACACTGAAGCTTTCTTT.

The chain links TRBV28 to TRBJ1-1; 7 bases fit TRBD1. The CDR3 extends over 15 amino acids. The V and J ends lost 5 bases and 5 bases, in that order; junction bases with no gene match: 11. Germline V gene lookup returns CDR1 MDHEN and CDR2 SYDVKM. The CDR3 loop reads CASSPQTGWETEAFF. CDR3 nucleotides: TGTGCCAGCAGTCCGCAGACAGGGTGGGAGACTGAAGCTTTCTTT.

This sequence joins TRBV7-2 and TRBJ1-3, with D possibly TRBD1 on 5 matching bases. Germline V gives CDR1 SGHTA, CDR2 FQGNSA. CDR3 length: 19 residues. V lost 3 bases to trimming and J lost 0 bases, with 21 bases between them. The CDR3 region has the DNA TGTGCCAGCAGCTTTAGACAGATTTCTTCGCCAAGCTCTGGAAACACCATATATTTT. Amino acids: CASSFRQISSPSSGNTIYF.

The V and J genes are TRBV7-6 and TRBJ2-5; the D gene is possibly TRBD1 (5 bases). Germline V gene data show CDR1 as SGHVS and CDR2 as FNYEAQ. V dropped 5 bases and J dropped 5 bases, with 9 bases sitting between them. CDR3 size: 12 residues. CDR3 in DNA: TGTGCCAGCAGCCGTCAGGGTGAGACCCAGTACTTC. This gives the protein CASSRQGETQYF. The full variable domain, rest sourced from reference TRBV7-6 and TRBJ2-5, is GAGVSQSPRYKVTKRGQDVALRCDPISGHVSLYWYRQALGQGPEFLTYFNYEAQQDKSGLPNDRFSAERPEGSISTLTIQRTEQRDSAMYRCASSRQGETQYFGPGTRLLVL.